What follows is one TCR beta chain and its context. Its antigen is as yet unknown. This sample is drawn from a study of a mutant IDH1 vaccine in newly diagnosed glioma. Study context: Vaccination started 4-6 weeks after radiotherapy alone, or with temozolomide cycles. Before enrollment, patients got radiotherapy alone, temozolomide alone, or mostly the combination. The study's findings and limits: The study observed vaccine-induced immune responses in roughly 93% of patients.

TCRdb's copy holds only in-frame clones and misses some; the assay was immunoSEQ multiplex PCR. The repertoire holds 55,000 or so clones, with 90% to 95% as singletons. CDR3 size: 16 residues. V was cut by 0 bases and J by 7 bases, with 19 bases left in between. Germline values: CDR1 SGHRS, CDR2 YFSETQ. Time point here: week 11, during vaccination. It was 300 ug of mutant IDH1 20-mer peptide that made up each vaccine dose, given with topical imiquimod. Donors harbored newly found WHO grade 3 or 4 IDH1-mutant, ATRX-lost astrocytomas. The sequence derives from a man aged 45-60 years with glioma. V and J are TRBV5-1 and TRBJ2-5, with a weak D call TRBD2 (6 bases). The sample consisted of PBMCs, taken from a glioma patient whose treatment included an IDH1 peptide vaccine. Here the CDR3 DNA reads TGCGCCAGCAGCTTGGATAGTGGACACTTCGGGGGGACCCAGTACTTC. This encodes CASSLDSGHFGGTQYF.